The clone carrying this TCR delta chain has only a few counts. What it recognizes is unknown. RNA was extracted from the cells and then reverse transcribed. Multiplex PCR used pooled V-gene forward primers and a constant-region reverse primer to amplify CDR3s. TCRdb reanalyzed the multiplex PCR reads using CATT. The data show about 75,000 delta-chain clones, around 30% seen once. These data come from a study of Vδ1+ human thymocytes. Study-level findings and limits: Highly polyclonal TRG and TRD repertoires with Gaussian CDR3 length distributions appeared in thymus. Thymic delta-chain repertoires held 15% to 20% Vdelta2 sequences and few Vdelta3, despite high sort purity.

The CDR3 runs to 26 residues. Losses at the gene ends were 2 bases for V and 0 bases for J; bases not matched to a gene: 32. CDR1 TSWWSYY and CDR2 QGS come from the germline V gene. The TCR sequence derives from a boy in the first two years of life who had congenital heart surgery. The rearrangement joins TRDV1 to TRDJ1, with 11 bases identical to TRDD3. Sequencing was done on a sample of Vdelta1+ gamma-delta thymocytes from the thymus. Subset meaning: FACS-sorted CD3+ TCRalphabeta- TCRVdelta1+ TCRVdelta2- thymocytes. CDR3 in amino acids: CALGEDPTFLRVAWGIPKLYTDKLIF. Here the CDR3 DNA reads TGTGCTCTTGGGGAAGATCCCACGTTCCTACGGGTGGCCTGGGGGATACCCAAACTGTACACCGATAAACTCATCTTT.